One and the same sample provided the 19 T cell receptor beta chains below, sequenced in a study of blood T cell repertoires in COVID-19. Clones were read by immunoSEQ multiplex PCR, and TCRdb kept only the in-frame ones, dropping some. The sample carries 95,000 or so clones, around 87% recorded once. Input material: peripheral blood. Receptor source: a human donor in a cohort sampled during active COVID-19.

The chain carries TRBV27 and TRBJ2-1; 9 bases match TRBD2. Germline CDR1 is MNHEY and CDR2 is SMNVEV (reference sequence). V shed 2 bases, J shed 7 bases, and the junction held 6 bases outside the gene matches. The CDR3 extends over 15 amino acids. DNA of the CDR3: TGTGCCAGCAGTTTACTGGCGGGGGGGCGTAATGAGCAGTTCTTC. It translates to CASSLLAGGRNEQFF.

V usage is TRBV7-2 and J usage is TRBJ1-1, with D possibly matching TRBD1 (6 bases). The germline V gene has CDR1 SGHTA and CDR2 FQGNSA. The V end was cut by 1 base, the J end by 14 bases, with 20 bases between. The CDR3 sequence is 14 residues long. CDR3 sequence: CASSLGAHRAVTFF. The DNA for the CDR3 is TGTGCCAGCAGCTTAGGGGCCCACAGGGCGGTGACCTTCTTT.

This clone has only one observation. This chain uses TRBV5-6 with TRBJ2-7; tentatively, D is TRBD2 (6 bases). Between the trimmed V and J ends, which lost 3 bases and 9 bases, there was a span of 25 bases. Looked up from germline, CDR1 is SGHDT and CDR2 is YYEEEE. This CDR3 has 16 amino acids. The CDR3 loop reads CASSYRRGRGRGGQYF. The CDR3 coding sequence is TGTGCCAGCAGCTACCGGAGGGGCAGAGGGAGAGGCGGGCAGTACTTC.

This clone was observed a single time. The chain is built from TRBV15 and TRBJ1-2, with D maybe TRBD1 (5 bases). Trimming pared 0 bases from V and 4 bases from J, leaving 12 bases between. The V gene's germline CDR1 is LNHNV and CDR2 YYDKDF (reference sequence). CDR3 length: 15 residues. CDR3 amino acids: CATSRDLGLSYGYTF. The CDR3, as DNA: TGTGCCACCAGCAGAGATCTGGGGCTTAGCTATGGCTACACCTTC.

This chain uses TRBV7-9 with TRBJ2-3; TRBD2 agrees at 9 bases. CDR3 size: 15 residues. In germline, CDR1 is SEHNR, CDR2 FQNEAQ (reference sequence). J gave up 6 bases and V 1 base, and 5 bases lay outside the gene matches. The CDR3 DNA follows: TGTGCCAGCAGCTTAGGGCGGGGGGGAACCGATACGCAGTATTTT. Amino acids: CASSLGRGGTDTQYF. The full variable domain, its missing parts supplied by reference TRBV7-9 and TRBJ2-3, is DTGVSQNPRHKITKRGQNVTFRCDPISEHNRLYWYRQTLGQGPEFLTYFQNEAQLEKSRLLSDRFSAERPKGSFSTLEIQRTEQGDSAMYLCASSLGRGGTDTQYFGPGTRLTVL.

The chain has TRBV18 and TRBJ1-5; TRBD1 might be the D (5 bases). V shed 6 bases and J shed 4 bases, with 16 bases lying between them. Germline loops: CDR1 KGHSH, CDR2 LQKENI. The CDR3 has 15 amino acids. For the CDR3, the DNA is TGTGCCAGCTCCCAAGGTTCGGGGGGGAATCAGCCCCAGCATTTT. This codes for CASSQGSGGNQPQHF.

This chain links TRBV6-5 with TRBJ1-6, with unresolved D. V lost 2 bases and J lost 8, with 10 bases in between. Germline values: CDR1 MNHEY, CDR2 SVGAGI. The CDR3 loop spans 14 amino acids. The CDR3, as DNA: TGTGCCAGCAGTTACGGGCTTCAGGATTCACCCCTCCACTTT. Protein sequence: CASSYGLQDSPLHF.

The sample holds a few counts of this clone. The rearrangement links TRBV30 to TRBJ1-3, with 8 bases lining up with TRBD1. Germline CDR1 and CDR2: GTSNPN and SVGIG (reference sequence). Germline trimming cut 8 bases from V and 4 bases from J; bases unmatched to any gene: 10. The CDR3 has 14 residues. CDR3 in DNA: TGTGCCCGAGGACAGGGAATGGTAGGAAACACCATATATTTT. It codes for CARGQGMVGNTIYF.

This clone appeared once. The V gene is TRBV11-1, the J gene TRBJ2-3; 8 positions match TRBD2. Germline V CDR1 and CDR2: SGHAT, FQDESV (reference sequence). The V gene end was trimmed by 5 bases and the J gene end by 6 bases; junction bases not matched to a gene: 10. This CDR3 region has 15 residues. The CDR3 region is CASSPSGGAGDTQYF. The CDR3 nucleotides read TGTGCCAGCAGCCCCTCGGGGGGGGCAGGGGATACGCAGTATTTT.

This clone is a singleton in its sample. This chain joins TRBV18 and TRBJ1-1; D perhaps matches TRBD1 (6 bases). Germline V CDR1 and CDR2: KGHSH, LQKENI. CDR3 length equals 15 residues. V was shortened by 2 bases and J by 5 bases, with 15 bases between the two germline ends. CDR3 protein: CASSPMQGSNTEAFF. The CDR3 DNA reads TGTGCCAGCTCACCAATGCAGGGGTCAAATACTGAAGCTTTCTTT.

As for this clone: Other nucleotide sequences in the sample specify the same CDR3. The chain couples TRBV5-1 to TRBJ1-1; D gene unclear. CDR1 and CDR2 (germline): SGHRS, YFSETQ. V was cut by 0 bases and J by 0 bases, with 6 bases left in between. CDR3 length: 14 residues. The CDR3 DNA sequence: TGCGCCAGCAGCTTGGACAGATTGAACACTGAAGCTTTCTTT. Amino acid sequence: CASSLDRLNTEAFF.

This chain joins TRBV6-6 and TRBJ1-6; 8 bases agree with TRBD1. Germline V CDR1 and CDR2: MNHNY, SVGAGI (reference sequence). V lost 7 bases and J lost 8; bases outside the gene matches: 10. The CDR3 spans 15 residues. The CDR3 nucleotides read TGTGCCAGCAACAGAGGAACAGGGGGGGATTCACCCCTCCACTTT. Translation: CASNRGTGGDSPLHF.

CDR3 region: CASISGQGNTGELFF. The CDR3 DNA sequence: TGTGCCAGCATTAGTGGACAGGGTAACACCGGGGAGCTGTTTTTT. This chain joins TRBV6-5 and TRBJ2-2, with TRBD1 matching 8 bases. The V gene end was trimmed by 7 bases and the J gene end by 2 bases; junction bases not matched to a gene: 6. This CDR3 has 15 amino acids. The germline V gene encodes CDR1 MNHEY and CDR2 SVGAGI.

This sequence joins TRBV6-5 and TRBJ1-1, with a weak D call TRBD1 (6 bases). Trimming pared 6 bases from V and 4 bases from J, leaving 12 bases between. Per the germline V gene, CDR1 is MNHEY and CDR2 is SVGAGI. The CDR3 spans 13 residues. DNA for the CDR3: TGTGCCAGCAGGCCCCAGGGGACCACTGAAGCTTTCTTT. It translates to CASRPQGTTEAFF.

This sequence joins TRBV2 and TRBJ1-4, with 7 bases lining up with TRBD1. This CDR3 is 12 amino acids long. From germline, CDR1 is SNHLY and CDR2 FYNNEI. Germline trimming cut 10 bases from V and 7 bases from J; bases unmatched to any gene: 6. CDR3 nucleotide sequence: TGTGCCACCCGGGACAGTTTTGAAAAACTGTTTTTT. It translates to CATRDSFEKLFF.

This rearrangement joins TRBV11-2 to TRBJ1-5, with no clear D. Deletions cut 0 bases from V and 9 bases from J, with 9 bases between. Germline V lookup: CDR1 SGHAT, CDR2 FQNNGV. This CDR3 is built from 13 residues. CDR3 sequence reads: CASSLDKAGPQHF. In DNA form, the CDR3 reads TGTGCCAGCAGCTTAGATAAGGCGGGGCCCCAGCATTTT.

This chain uses TRBV28 with TRBJ2-7, with D maybe TRBD1 (5 bases). In germline, CDR1 is MDHEN, CDR2 SYDVKM. The CDR3 consists of 15 residues. V lost 8 bases and J lost 2, with 19 bases in between. DNA of the CDR3: TGTGCCAGCGCCATCAGGGAATTTCCCCCCTACGAGCAGTACTTC. This gives the protein CASAIREFPPYEQYF.

This clone was detected only a few times. V gene TRBV2 combines with J gene TRBJ1-2; D perhaps matches TRBD1 (6 bases). This CDR3 has 13 residues. In germline, CDR1 is SNHLY, CDR2 FYNNEI. V dropped 8 bases and J dropped 5 bases, with 15 bases sitting between them. The CDR3 loop is CASGGHQGYGYTF. The CDR3 bases are TGTGCCAGCGGGGGACACCAAGGTTATGGCTACACCTTC.

This chain uses TRBV14 with TRBJ1-6, with 10 nucleotides matching TRBD1. The CDR3 has 14 residues. The germline CDR1 and CDR2 sequences are SGHDN and FVKESK. V lost 4 bases to trimming and J lost 8 bases; unmatched junction nucleotides: 2. The CDR3 sequence: CASSPTGGHSPLHF. Here the CDR3 DNA reads TGTGCCAGCAGCCCGACAGGGGGCCATTCACCCCTCCACTTT.